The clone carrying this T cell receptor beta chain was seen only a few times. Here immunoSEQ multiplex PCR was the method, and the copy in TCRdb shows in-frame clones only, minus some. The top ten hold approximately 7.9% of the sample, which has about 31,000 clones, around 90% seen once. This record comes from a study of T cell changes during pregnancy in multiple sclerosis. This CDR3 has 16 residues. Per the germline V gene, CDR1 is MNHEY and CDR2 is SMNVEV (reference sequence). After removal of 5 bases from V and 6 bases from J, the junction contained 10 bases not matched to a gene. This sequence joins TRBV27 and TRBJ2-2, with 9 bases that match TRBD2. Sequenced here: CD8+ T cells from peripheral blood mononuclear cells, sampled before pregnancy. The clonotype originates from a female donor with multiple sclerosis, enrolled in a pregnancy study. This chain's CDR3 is CASSPKPGLAPGELFF. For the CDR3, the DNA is TGTGCCAGCAGTCCGAAACCGGGACTAGCTCCCGGGGAGCTGTTTTTT.